The 29 T cell receptor beta chains below come from one sample, sequenced in a study of breast tumors, draining lymph nodes, adjacent tissues. TCRdb processed the multiplex PCR reads anew with MiXCR; each CDR3 protein has one entry. Among hundreds of thousands of distinct CDR3 sequences, about 34% were seen once, and the ten largest hold approximately 1.4%. Axillary draining lymph nodes of breast cancer patients supplied the node samples. Sequencing input: axillary lymph node tissue. These receptor sequences come from a female donor with breast cancer. Some clones in this sample may be carry-over from other donors' samples.

This clonotype was counted many times. The chain is built from TRBV28 and TRBJ1-5; 9 nucleotides align to TRBD1. Germline V gives CDR1 MDHEN, CDR2 SYDVKM. V shed 4 bases, J shed 6 bases, and the junction held 7 bases outside the gene matches. The CDR3 runs to 15 residues. This CDR3 reads CASSSGQGLGQPQHF. CDR3 bases: TGTGCCAGCAGTTCCGGACAGGGGCTGGGTCAGCCCCAGCATTTT.

This clonotype was observed a few times. This chain joins TRBV12-3 or TRBV12-4 and TRBJ1-5, with a weak D call TRBD1 (6 bases). Trimming pared 6 bases from V and 3 bases from J, leaving 12 bases between. This CDR3 is 14 amino acids long. CDR3 sequence reads: CASSPGTSNQPQHF. DNA of the CDR3: TGTGCCAGCAGCCCCGGGACATCCAATCAGCCCCAGCATTTT.

CDR3 bases: TGTGCCAGTACGGACACGATTAATTCACCCCTCCACTTT. Encoded protein: CASTDTINSPLHF. This chain uses TRBV19 with TRBJ1-6; tentative D call: TRBD1 (5 bases). V lost 7 bases, J lost 6 bases, and 10 bases lay in between. Germline CDR1 and CDR2: LNHDA and SQIVND (reference sequence). The length of the CDR3 is 13 residues.

This clonotype has a count of ten or more. The chain combines TRBV3-1 with TRBJ2-1; 10 positions agree with TRBD2. The CDR3 is 16 amino acids. The germline V gene encodes CDR1 LGHDT and CDR2 YNNKEL (reference sequence). The junction had 7 bases not matched to a gene; V was cut back by 4 bases and J by 4 bases. CDR3 protein: CASSRPTSGVYNEQFF. The DNA for the CDR3 is TGTGCCAGCAGCCGCCCTACTAGCGGGGTATACAATGAGCAGTTCTTC.

This clonotype was detected many times. The CDR3 DNA follows: TGCAGTGCCCGGGGACTGCCTATGGGGGAGCAGTACTTC. This translates into CSARGLPMGEQYF. The chain is built from TRBV20-1 and TRBJ2-7, with D tentatively TRBD2 (6 bases). Germline V gene data show CDR1 as DFQATT and CDR2 as SNEGSKA (reference sequence). V dropped 6 bases and J dropped 7 bases, with 19 bases sitting between them. CDR3 length: 13 residues.

In its sample, this clonotype was seen many times. The chain couples TRBV5-6 to TRBJ2-7; D is possibly TRBD1 (5 bases). The CDR3 is 14 amino acids. From germline, CDR1 is SGHDT and CDR2 YYEEEE. The V and J ends lost 0 bases and 6 bases respectively, with 13 bases between them. The CDR3 DNA sequence: TGTGCCAGCAGCTTGGGGGGCAGGGCGAGCGAGCAGTACTTC. Residues: CASSLGGRASEQYF.

This chain joins TRBV9 and TRBJ1-4; D may be TRBD1 (5 bases). V lost 0 bases and J lost 8, with 11 bases in between. This CDR3 spans 14 amino acids. Germline CDR1 SGDLS, CDR2 YYNGEE. The DNA of the CDR3 is TGTGCCAGCAGCGTAGGGCAGGGTGTCGAAAAACTGTTTTTT. It is translated as CASSVGQGVEKLFF.

This clonotype was observed many times. V gene TRBV19 combines with J gene TRBJ2-1, with D possibly matching TRBD2 (6 bases). The CDR3 loop spans 13 amino acids. Trimming took off 8 bases at V and 7 bases at J, with 15 bases between the two ends. In germline, CDR1 is LNHDA, CDR2 SQIVND (reference sequence). This CDR3 reads CASSATRKNEQFF. The DNA of the CDR3 is TGTGCCAGTTCAGCGACTAGGAAGAATGAGCAGTTCTTC. The complete variable domain, with remaining parts taken from reference TRBV19 and TRBJ2-1, reads DGGITQSPKYLFRKEGQNVTLSCEQNLNHDAMYWYRQDPGQGLRLIYYSQIVNDFQKGDIAEGYSVSREKKESFPLTVTSAQKNPTAFYLCASSATRKNEQFFGPGTRLTVL.

Comment on this clonotype: A much larger clone lies one base from this, so it may be a read error. V gene TRBV12-3 or TRBV12-4 combines with J gene TRBJ2-7, with no clear D. The CDR3 spans 13 residues. V dropped 6 bases and J dropped 4 bases, with 13 bases sitting between them. CDR3 nucleotides: TGTGCCAGCAGACACACTGGGCGGTACGAGCAGTACTTC. Amino acid sequence: CASRHTGRYEQYF.

On this clonotype: It may be a read error: a sequence one base away is much more abundant. The chain couples TRBV3-1 to TRBJ2-3; 12 bases align to TRBD2. Germline assignment: CDR1 LGHDT and CDR2 YNNKEL (reference sequence). The CDR3 is 16 residues long. For the CDR3, the DNA is TGTCCCAGCAGCCAAGTCCTAGCGGGAGGGGCCCGTACGCAGTATTTT. Translation: CPSSQVLAGGARTQYF.

V usage is TRBV25-1 and J usage is TRBJ2-7, with a weak D call TRBD2 (6 bases). Trimming took 2 bases from V and 3 from J, leaving 35 bases between them. This CDR3 is 22 amino acids long. Germline CDR1 MGHDK, CDR2 SYGVNS. For the CDR3, the DNA is TGTGCCAGCAGTGAAGGGGGGTGTGCTAGTGGTTCCCCCCGGGACCCAGGCTACGAGCAGTACTTC. Protein: CASSEGGCASGSPRDPGYEQYF.

The sample holds many counts of this clonotype. The J gene is TRBJ2-7, the V gene TRBV9; the D is unclear. The CDR3 spans 13 residues. Germline V gene lookup returns CDR1 SGDLS and CDR2 YYNGEE. V shed 4 bases and J shed 2 bases, with 10 bases lying between them. The CDR3 DNA is TGTGCCAGCAGCATCGGACCCACCTACGAGCAGTACTTC. Protein: CASSIGPTYEQYF.

The table lists this clonotype with many counts. V usage is TRBV12-3 or TRBV12-4 and J usage is TRBJ1-5; possible D gene TRBD1, 6 bases. This CDR3 is built from 14 residues. Trimming pared 6 bases from V and 6 bases from J, leaving 15 bases between. In DNA form, the CDR3 reads TGTGCCAGCAGAGCATGGGGCAGGGGTCAGCCCCAGCATTTT. It encodes CASRAWGRGQPQHF.

This clonotype was observed many times. This sequence joins TRBV7-2 and TRBJ2-7; D gene uncertain. This CDR3 is built from 14 residues. From germline, CDR1 is SGHTA and CDR2 FQGNSA. V lost 4 bases to trimming and J lost 0 bases, with 10 bases between them. The CDR3 nucleotides are TGTGCCAGCAGCTCACCCGGTCGCTCCTACGAGCAGTACTTC. It encodes CASSSPGRSYEQYF.

This clonotype was found once. The chain couples TRBV12-3 or TRBV12-4 to TRBJ2-3; tentatively, D is TRBD2 (7 bases). This CDR3 region has 16 residues. Trimming took off 5 bases at V and 3 bases at J, with 18 bases between the two ends. The CDR3 loop reads CASSPGRGASTDTQYF. CDR3 coding DNA: TGTGCCAGCAGTCCCGGACGGGGGGCGTCAACAGATACGCAGTATTTT.

As for this clonotype: One end of the junction varies from germline; a read error may be responsible. The chain links TRBV20-1 to TRBJ2-5; 9 nucleotides line up with TRBD2. Germline-derived CDR1 and CDR2 are DFQATT and SNEGSKA (reference sequence). The CDR3 extends over 14 amino acids. DNA for the CDR3: TGCAGTGCTGGCCTAGCGGGGTTCCAAGCGACCCAGTACTTC. This translates into CSAGLAGFQATQYF.

In this sample, this clonotype turned up a few times. This chain joins TRBV3-2 and TRBJ2-7; the table names TRBD1, a call not compared with the DNA. TRBV3-2 is a listed pseudogene. The CDR3 spans 18 residues. CDR3 region: CASGQGVCEGSGSYEQYF. DNA for the CDR3: TGTGCCAGCGGCCAAGGGGTGTGTGAGGGGTCGGGCTCCTACGAGCAGTACTTC.

This clonotype was seen repeatedly, ten times or more. The V call is TRBV28, the J call TRBJ1-2; D remains ambiguous. CDR3 length: 15 residues. Trimming cost V 3 bases and J 4 bases, with 15 bases left between them. Germline CDR1 MDHEN, CDR2 SYDVKM. CDR3 nucleotides: TGTGCCAGCAGTTTGAGATACCGGGGAGTCTATGGCTACACCTTC. Translating gives CASSLRYRGVYGYTF.

This clonotype has at least ten counts. V usage is TRBV7-6 and J usage is TRBJ2-5; TRBD2 agrees at 9 bases. Trimming removed 1 base from V and 4 bases from J; junction bases left unmatched: 4. The CDR3 covers 15 residues. Germline V lookup: CDR1 SGHVS, CDR2 FNYEAQ. CDR3 nucleotides: TGTGCCAGCAGCTTAGGGGCGGGAGGGGGAGAGACCCAGTACTTC. The encoded protein is CASSLGAGGGETQYF.

On this clonotype: Lacking the conserved final phenylalanine or tryptophan, this CDR3 likely reflects a read error. The limits of the CDR3 on the DNA are not certain, so only TCRdb's listed CDR3 is given. The chain joins TRBV24-1 to TRBJ1-4. Germline CDR1 KGHDR, CDR2 SFDVKD. The CDR3 is 8 residues long, ends included. The CDR3 here is CATSDPVS.

This clonotype appeared many times. This rearrangement joins TRBV6-6 to TRBJ2-7, with 7 bases fitting TRBD2. Looked up from germline, CDR1 is MNHNY and CDR2 is SVGAGI (reference sequence). The ends lost 5 bases at V and 2 bases at J; junction bases unmatched: 6. CDR3 length: 14 amino acids. CDR3 bases: TGTGCCAGCAGTACTAGCGTCGGCGCCTACGAGCAGTACTTC. Amino acids: CASSTSVGAYEQYF.

This clonotype was picked up many times. This chain links TRBV27 with TRBJ2-3, with 9 bases fitting TRBD2. The junction had 12 bases not matched to a gene; V was cut back by 4 bases and J by 4 bases. This CDR3 contains 17 residues. Germline values: CDR1 MNHEY, CDR2 SMNVEV (reference sequence). The CDR3 DNA reads TGTGCCAGCAGTTCCCCGGCTAGCGGGACGAGCTCAGATACGCAGTATTTT. This translates into CASSSPASGTSSDTQYF.

The gene calls are TRBV18 and TRBJ2-1; weak D call: TRBD2 (5 bases). Trimming took 1 base from V and 5 from J, leaving 9 bases between them. The germline gives CDR1 KGHSH, CDR2 LQKENI. There are 14 residues in the CDR3. The CDR3 nucleotides are TGTGCCAGCTCACCACGACTATCTAACAATGAGCAGTTCTTC. Translated: CASSPRLSNNEQFF.

This clonotype was observed many times. The V gene is TRBV30, the J gene TRBJ2-1; 9 bases match TRBD2. With V trimmed by 3 bases and J by 3 bases, 6 bases remained unmatched. Germline CDR1 and CDR2: GTSNPN and SVGIG (reference sequence). The CDR3 sequence is 15 residues long. In nucleotides, the CDR3 is TGTGCCTGGAGACTAATGACTAGCGGCTACAATGAGCAGTTCTTC. It yields the protein CAWRLMTSGYNEQFF.

About this clonotype: Given a much more abundant clone one base away, this may be a read error. This chain joins TRBV6-5 and TRBJ2-1; perhaps TRBD1 as D (5 bases). CDR3 length: 13 residues. V lost 6 bases, J lost 8 bases, and 14 bases lay in between. Germline V gene sequence: CDR1 MNHEY, CDR2 SVGAGI. DNA of the CDR3: TGTGCCAGCAGCTTGGGGCAGGTCGATGAGCAGTTCTTC. Its translation is CASSLGQVDEQFF.

In its sample, this clonotype was seen many times. The V gene is TRBV5-1, the J gene TRBJ1-6; 7 nucleotides agree with TRBD1. With V trimmed by 4 bases and J by 7 bases, 11 bases remained unmatched. The CDR3 consists of 16 residues. Germline CDR1 reads SGHRS; CDR2 reads YFSETQ. CDR3 coding DNA: TGCGCCAGCAGCCCCCAACCGCCAGGGGGGAATTCACCCCTCCACTTT. The encoded protein is CASSPQPPGGNSPLHF.

This clonotype was counted ten times or more. This sequence joins TRBV18 and TRBJ2-5, with 8 bases that match TRBD2. J lost 5 bases, V lost 6 bases, and 11 bases had no gene match. In germline, CDR1 is KGHSH, CDR2 LQKENI. The CDR3 is 15 amino acids. The CDR3 bases are TGTGCCAGCTCCCCCGCGAGCGGGAGAGGGGAGACCCAGTACTTC. It codes for CASSPASGRGETQYF.

This clonotype turned up a few times. The rearrangement links TRBV29-1 to TRBJ2-2, with a tentative D call TRBD1 (5 bases). CDR3 size: 18 residues. The V end lost 6 bases, the J end lost 0 bases, and 23 bases lay between the germline ends. The V gene's germline CDR1 is SQVTM and CDR2 ANQGSEA. The CDR3 nucleotides read TGCAGCGTAAGTCCCAGAACGCAGGGCTGTGCGAACACCGGGGAGCTGTTTTTT. Residues: CSVSPRTQGCANTGELFF.

This sequence joins TRBV6-6 and TRBJ1-5; D unclear. Trimming left V 6 bases short and J 4 bases short, with 13 bases between. This CDR3 contains 14 residues. Germline V gene data show CDR1 as MNHNY and CDR2 as SVGAGI (reference sequence). The CDR3 nucleotides read TGTGCCAGCAGACCCTCCCGGGGAAATCAGCCCCAGCATTTT. It codes for CASRPSRGNQPQHF.